Listed below are T cell receptor beta chains from one sample, sequenced in a study of PD-L1 blockade in urothelial cancer. TCRdb's copy holds only in-frame clones and misses some; the assay was immunoSEQ multiplex PCR. The table includes about 87,000 clones, roughly 89% detected once. Sequenced here: PBMCs, sampled around atezolizumab (anti-PD-L1) treatment. The receptors stem from a man aged 55 to 70 with urothelial cancer. CDR3s include the opening cysteine and the closing phenylalanine or tryptophan. Fields, in order: CDR3 protein, CDR3 DNA, D gene, J gene, V gene. D genes are given only for firm matches.

CASSFYRSYQPQHF TGTGCCAGCAGTTTCTACAGGAGCTATCAGCCCCAGCATTTT NA TRBJ1-5 TRBV28
CASSPRLQGLAGGNEQFF TGTGCCAGCAGCCCCAGGCTTCAGGGTCTAGCGGGAGGCAATGAGCAGTTCTTC TRBD2 TRBJ2-1 TRBV7-8
CASSGRLAGRTDTQYF TGTGCCAGCAGCGGAAGACTAGCGGGAAGGACAGATACGCAGTATTTT TRBD2 TRBJ2-3 TRBV7-2
CASTSNEAQQYF TGTGCCAGCACCTCGAATGAAGCCCAGCAGTACTTC NA TRBJ2-7 TRBV28
CASSQGLAGETQYF TGTGCCAGCTCACAAGGACTAGCGGGGGAGACCCAGTACTTC TRBD2 TRBJ2-5 TRBV18
CASTLAGGSTDTQYF TGCGCCAGCACACTGGCGGGCGGGAGCACAGATACGCAGTATTTT NA TRBJ2-3 TRBV10-2
CASRLQGNTEAFF TGTGCCAGCAGATTACAGGGAAACACTGAAGCTTTCTTT NA TRBJ1-1 TRBV6-5
CASSQDLKGSGTETQYF TGCGCCAGCAGCCAAGATCTCAAGGGGAGCGGGACGGAGACCCAGTACTTC TRBD2 TRBJ2-5 TRBV4-1
CASSWTDAGDTIYF TGTGCCAGCAGTTGGACGGATGCGGGGGACACCATATATTTT NA TRBJ1-3 TRBV25-1
CASSSTQGGTHGYTF TGTGCCAGCAGTTCCACACAGGGGGGAACCCATGGCTACACCTTC TRBD1 TRBJ1-2 TRBV25-1